One and the same sample provided the 8 T cell receptor beta chains below, sequenced in a study of shared clonotypes between healthy human individuals. Profiled with immunoSEQ multiplex PCR; TCRdb holds only in-frame clones, not every one. Of 400,000 to 600,000 clones in the sample, roughly 77% were seen once. The sequenced sample was PBMCs. The receptors shown here come from a woman aged 40-49 years in good health. Some clones in this sample may be carry-over from other donors' samples.

Only a few counts were recorded for this clone. The rearrangement uses TRBV20-1 and TRBJ1-1; the D is unclear. Trimming stripped 4 bases from V and 6 bases from J, with 0 bases between. The germline V gene encodes CDR1 DFQATT and CDR2 SNEGSKA (reference sequence). CDR3 length: 8 amino acids. CDR3 nucleotides: TGCAGTGCTACTGAAGCTTTCTTT. Protein sequence: CSATEAFF.

CDR3 sequence: CSVVPPYEQYF. The CDR3 DNA reads TGCAGCGTTGTACCTCCCTACGAGCAGTACTTC. The chain carries TRBV29-1 and TRBJ2-7, with D hard to call. The CDR3 is made up of 11 amino acids. CDR1 and CDR2 (germline): SQVTM, ANQGSEA. Trimming stripped 4 bases from V and 2 bases from J, with 6 bases between.

This clone was detected once. The chain couples TRBV29-1 to TRBJ2-2, with D perhaps TRBD2 (5 bases). The V end was cut by 2 bases, the J end by 0 bases, with 13 bases between. CDR1 is SQVTM, CDR2 ANQGSEA, per germline. The CDR3 is 16 amino acids. The CDR3 is CSVESPSSPNTGELFF. The CDR3, as DNA: TGCAGCGTTGAATCGCCCTCTAGCCCGAACACCGGGGAGCTGTTTTTT.

The J gene is TRBJ1-1, the V gene TRBV5-1; D gene ambiguous. This CDR3 comprises 12 residues. Per germline, CDR1 SGHRS and CDR2 YFSETQ. V gave up 2 bases and J gave up 1 base, with 3 bases separating them. The CDR3 coding sequence is TGCGCCAGCAGCTTCGAGAACACTGAAGCTTTCTTT. This codes for CASSFENTEAFF.

The rearrangement links TRBV27 to TRBJ2-2; 7 bases agree with TRBD1. Germline V gene lookup returns CDR1 MNHEY and CDR2 SMNVEV (reference sequence). This CDR3 is 14 amino acids long. J was trimmed by 6 bases and V by 4 bases; bases with no gene match: 5. The CDR3 loop reads CASSYSRGPGELFF. The CDR3 nucleotides are TGTGCCAGCAGTTACTCAAGGGGGCCCGGGGAGCTGTTTTTT.

The chain is built from TRBV7-9 and TRBJ1-1; D is unclear. V was cut by 7 bases and J by 1 base, with 7 bases left in between. The CDR3 has 12 amino acids. CDR1 is SEHNR and CDR2 is FQNEAQ in the germline V gene (reference sequence). CDR3 amino acids: CASTTRNTEAFF. The DNA of the CDR3 is TGTGCCAGCACCACAAGGAACACTGAAGCTTTCTTT.

This chain links TRBV6-5 with TRBJ1-5; D is unresolved. Germline assignment: CDR1 MNHEY and CDR2 SVGAGI. The CDR3 extends over 13 amino acids. Trimming removed 6 bases from V and 3 bases from J, with 9 bases in between. CDR3: CASSSQINQPQHF. CDR3 nucleotides: TGTGCCAGCAGCTCCCAGATCAATCAGCCCCAGCATTTT.

The rearrangement uses TRBV6-6 and TRBJ1-6, with a tentative D call TRBD1 (6 bases). The CDR3 extends over 14 amino acids. The V and J ends lost 5 bases and 10 bases respectively, with 15 bases between them. Germline loops: CDR1 MNHNY, CDR2 SVGAGI (reference sequence). CDR3 region: CASSLRTRGSPLHF. DNA for the CDR3: TGTGCCAGCAGTCTCCGGACAAGGGGGTCACCCCTCCACTTT.